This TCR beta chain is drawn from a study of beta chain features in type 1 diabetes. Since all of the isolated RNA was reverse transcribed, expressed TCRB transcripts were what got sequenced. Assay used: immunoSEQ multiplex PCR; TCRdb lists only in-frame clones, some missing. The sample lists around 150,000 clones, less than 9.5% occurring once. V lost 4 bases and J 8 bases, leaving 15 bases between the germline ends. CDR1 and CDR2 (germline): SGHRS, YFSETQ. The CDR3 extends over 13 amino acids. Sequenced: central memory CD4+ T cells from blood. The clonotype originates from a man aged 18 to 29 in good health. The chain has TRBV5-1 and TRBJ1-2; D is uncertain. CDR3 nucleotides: TGCGCCAGCAGCGCCGACATGGCGTCAGGCTACACCTTC. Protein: CASSADMASGYTF.